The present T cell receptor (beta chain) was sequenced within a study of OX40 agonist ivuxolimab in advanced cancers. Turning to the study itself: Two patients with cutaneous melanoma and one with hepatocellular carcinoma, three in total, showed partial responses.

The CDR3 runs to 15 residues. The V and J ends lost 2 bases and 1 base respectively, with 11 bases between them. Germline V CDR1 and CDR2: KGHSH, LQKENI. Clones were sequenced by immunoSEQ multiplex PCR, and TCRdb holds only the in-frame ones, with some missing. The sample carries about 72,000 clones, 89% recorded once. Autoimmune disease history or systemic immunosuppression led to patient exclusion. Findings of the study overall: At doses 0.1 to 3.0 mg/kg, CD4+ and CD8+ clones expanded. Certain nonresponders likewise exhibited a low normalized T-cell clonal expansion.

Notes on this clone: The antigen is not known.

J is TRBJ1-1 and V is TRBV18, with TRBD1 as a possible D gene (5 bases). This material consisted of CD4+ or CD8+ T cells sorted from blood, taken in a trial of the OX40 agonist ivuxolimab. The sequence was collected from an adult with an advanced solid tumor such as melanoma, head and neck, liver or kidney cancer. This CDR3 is CASSPLGRANTEAFF. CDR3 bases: TGTGCCAGCTCACCATTAGGCAGGGCGAACACTGAAGCTTTCTTT.